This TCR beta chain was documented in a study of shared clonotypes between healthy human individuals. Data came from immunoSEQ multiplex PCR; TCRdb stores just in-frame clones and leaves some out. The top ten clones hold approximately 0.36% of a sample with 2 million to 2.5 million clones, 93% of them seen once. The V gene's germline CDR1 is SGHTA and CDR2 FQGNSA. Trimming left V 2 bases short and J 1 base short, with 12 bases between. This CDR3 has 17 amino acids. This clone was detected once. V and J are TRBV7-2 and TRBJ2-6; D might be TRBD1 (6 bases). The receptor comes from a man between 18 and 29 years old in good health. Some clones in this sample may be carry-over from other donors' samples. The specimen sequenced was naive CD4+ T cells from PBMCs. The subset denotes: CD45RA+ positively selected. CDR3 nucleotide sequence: TGTGCCAGCAGCTTACTCCTAGGGGGTTCTGGGGCCAACGTCCTGACTTTC. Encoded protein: CASSLLLGGSGANVLTF. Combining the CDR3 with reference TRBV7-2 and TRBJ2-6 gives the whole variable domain GAGVSQSPSNKVTEKGKDVELRCDPISGHTALYWYRQSLGQGLEFLIYFQGNSAPDKSGLPSDRFSAERTGGSVSTLTIQRTQQEDSAVYLCASSLLLGGSGANVLTFGAGSRLTVL.